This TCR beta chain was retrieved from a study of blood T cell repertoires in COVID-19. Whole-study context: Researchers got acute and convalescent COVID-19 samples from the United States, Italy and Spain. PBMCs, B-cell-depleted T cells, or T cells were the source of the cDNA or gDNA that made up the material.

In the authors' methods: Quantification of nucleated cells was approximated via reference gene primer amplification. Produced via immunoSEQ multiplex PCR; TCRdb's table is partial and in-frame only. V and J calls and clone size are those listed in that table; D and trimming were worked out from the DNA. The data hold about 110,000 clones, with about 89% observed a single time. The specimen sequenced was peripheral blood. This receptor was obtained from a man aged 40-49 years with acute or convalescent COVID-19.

The CDR3 sequence: CASREPNYGYTF. CDR3 nucleotides: TGTGCCAGCCGGGAACCTAACTATGGCTACACCTTC. The gene calls are TRBV19 and TRBJ1-2; no reliable D call. The CDR3 loop spans 12 amino acids. From germline, CDR1 is LNHDA and CDR2 SQIVND (reference sequence). V was clipped by 9 bases and J by 0 bases, with 8 bases between them.